This TCR beta chain was identified during a study of T cell responses to AZD1222 COVID-19 vaccine. A note on this clone: Its matching antigen is unknown.

V was trimmed by 5 bases and J by 1 base, leaving 8 bases between them. The germline gives CDR1 MGHDK, CDR2 SYGVNS. CDR3 length equals 14 residues. Sequencing was performed with immunoSEQ multiplex PCR; in TCRdb, only in-frame clones are kept and a portion is missing. The sample lists more than 150,000 clones; 90% were seen once. General study findings and limits: Clonal diversity was possibly underestimated, and white British individuals and females predominated among donors. Spike-specific TCR breadth and depth grew following two AZD1222 doses. Recipients of AZD1222 seropositive at baseline numbered only 5 to 7. With dominance at 160-218 and 743-854, vaccine-associated CD4 TCRs spanned spike.

The receptor's source is an adult who received the AZD1222 COVID-19 vaccine. The specimen was peripheral blood, collected 28 days after the second AZD1222 dose. The rearrangement uses TRBV25-1 and TRBJ2-2, with D hard to call. In nucleotides, the CDR3 is TGTGCCAGCAGTACGACGGGGAACACCGGGGAGCTGTTTTTT. Its translation: CASSTTGNTGELFF. Filled out from reference TRBV25-1 and TRBJ2-2, the complete variable domain reads EADIYQTPRYLVIGTGKKITLECSQTMGHDKMYWYQQDPGMELHLIHYSYGVNSTEKGDLSSESTVSRIRTEHFPLTLESARPSHTSQYLCASSTTGNTGELFFGEGSRLTVL.